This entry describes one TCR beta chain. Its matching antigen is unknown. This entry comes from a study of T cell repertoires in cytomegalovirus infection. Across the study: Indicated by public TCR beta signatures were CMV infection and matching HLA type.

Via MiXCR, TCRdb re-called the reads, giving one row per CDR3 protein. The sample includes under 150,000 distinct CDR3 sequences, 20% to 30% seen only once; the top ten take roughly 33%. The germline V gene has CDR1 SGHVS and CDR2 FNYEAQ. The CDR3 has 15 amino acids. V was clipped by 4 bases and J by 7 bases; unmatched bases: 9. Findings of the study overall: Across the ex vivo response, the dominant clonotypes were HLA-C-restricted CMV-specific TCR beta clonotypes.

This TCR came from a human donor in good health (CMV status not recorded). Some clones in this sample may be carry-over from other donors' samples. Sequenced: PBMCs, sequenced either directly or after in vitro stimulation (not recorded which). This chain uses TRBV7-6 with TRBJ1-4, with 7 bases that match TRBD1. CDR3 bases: TGTGCCAGCAGCTCCTCGGACAGGAGCGGTGAAAAACTGTTTTTT. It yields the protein CASSSSDRSGEKLFF.